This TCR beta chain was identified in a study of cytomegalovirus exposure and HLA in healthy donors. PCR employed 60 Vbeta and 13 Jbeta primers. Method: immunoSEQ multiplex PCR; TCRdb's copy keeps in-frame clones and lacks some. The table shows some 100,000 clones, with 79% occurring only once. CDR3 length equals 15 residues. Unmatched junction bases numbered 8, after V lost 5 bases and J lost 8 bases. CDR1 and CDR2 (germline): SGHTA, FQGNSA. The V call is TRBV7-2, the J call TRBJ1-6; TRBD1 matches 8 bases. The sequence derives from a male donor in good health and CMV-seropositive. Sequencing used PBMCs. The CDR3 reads CASSPRQGLYSPLHF. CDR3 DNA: TGTGCCAGCAGCCCACGACAGGGGCTGTATTCACCCCTCCACTTT.